A single sample gave rise to the 22 T cell receptor beta chains below, sequenced in a study of T cells after yellow fever vaccination. A single record per CDR3 protein comes from TCRdb applying MiXCR to the 5' RACE reads. The table includes 90,000 to 150,000 distinct CDR3 sequences, roughly 7.9% detected once. The sample here was CD4+ T cells sorted from PBMCs, taken more than 40 days after the first yellow fever vaccination. The receptors come from a man aged 18 to 29 who received the YFV17D yellow fever vaccine.

On this clonotype: A clone one base away is much larger, so this may be a read error. This chain joins TRBV6-5 and TRBJ2-7; D may be TRBD1 or TRBD2 (5 bases each). Germline CDR1 is MNHEY and CDR2 is SVGAGI. The CDR3 consists of 15 residues. CDR3 DNA: TGTGACAGCAGTTACTCCCCGAGGGGTCCCTACGAGCAGTACTTC. Its translation: CDSSYSPRGPYEQYF.

In its sample, this clonotype was seen a few times. The rearrangement uses TRBV3-1 and TRBJ2-3, with 10 bases lining up with TRBD2. CDR3 length equals 17 residues. Germline V CDR1 and CDR2: LGHDT, YNNKEL (reference sequence). V was pared by 10 bases and J by 5 bases, with 18 bases of the junction left unmatched. The CDR3 loop reads CATSQRISGGAVDTQYF. The CDR3 DNA reads as TGTGCCACCTCCCAACGCATAAGCGGGGGGGCCGTAGATACGCAGTATTTT.

This clonotype was found many times. The rearrangement joins TRBV29-1 to TRBJ2-5, with D perhaps TRBD1 or TRBD2 (6 bases each). CDR3 length: 14 amino acids. Germline V gene lookup returns CDR1 SQVTM and CDR2 ANQGSEA. V dropped 7 bases and J dropped 1 base, with 16 bases sitting between them. The CDR3, as DNA: TGCAGCGCCAGTCCGGGGGCGTCCCAAGAGACCCAGTACTTC. This translates into CSASPGASQETQYF.

The rearrangement uses TRBV12-3 or TRBV12-4 and TRBJ2-7; D not resolved. V shed 6 bases and J shed 6 bases, with 9 bases lying between them. The CDR3 totals 11 residues. In DNA, the CDR3 is TGTGCCAGCAGCAAAGCGCTCGAGCAGTACTTC. Its translation: CASSKALEQYF.

There are many counts of this clonotype. The chain is built from TRBV5-5 and TRBJ2-7; a possible D gene is TRBD2 (6 bases). Trimming left V 4 bases short and J 2 bases short, with 16 bases between. This CDR3 spans 15 amino acids. Per the germline V gene, CDR1 is SGHKS and CDR2 is YYEKEE (reference sequence). CDR3 nucleotides: TGTGCCAGCAGCCCCCGGGGGACTTTACCCTACGAGCAGTACTTC. This gives the protein CASSPRGTLPYEQYF.

In its sample, this clonotype was seen many times. DNA of the CDR3: TGTGCCAGTGGTGTCCAAACGAACACTGAAGCTTTCTTT. This sequence encodes CASGVQTNTEAFF. The chain links TRBV12-3 or TRBV12-4 to TRBJ1-1; no reliable D call. With 9 bases removed from V and 1 base from J, the gap between germline ends came to 12 bases. The CDR3 length is 13 residues.

This clonotype has ten or more counts. The rearrangement links TRBV11-2 to TRBJ1-6; possibly TRBD1 for D (5 bases). Germline CDR1 reads SGHAT; CDR2 reads FQNNGV. The V end lost 6 bases, the J end lost 7 bases, and 13 bases lay between the germline ends. The CDR3 runs to 14 residues. CDR3 region: CASSDSPGNSPLHF. DNA of the CDR3: TGTGCCAGCAGTGACAGTCCCGGGAATTCACCCCTCCACTTT.

This clonotype was recorded at least ten times. The chain recombines TRBV5-1 with TRBJ1-1; D possibly corresponds to TRBD1 (6 bases). Trimming stripped 5 bases from V and 7 bases from J, with 21 bases between. The germline V gene encodes CDR1 SGHRS and CDR2 YFSETQ. The CDR3 totals 15 residues. CDR3 amino acids: CASREQGGTQGEAFF. DNA of the CDR3: TGCGCCAGCAGAGAACAGGGTGGGACTCAGGGTGAAGCTTTCTTT.

J is TRBJ2-5 and V is TRBV7-2, with 15 positions matching TRBD2. The CDR3 sequence is 16 residues long. The germline V gene has CDR1 SGHTA and CDR2 FQGNSA. V lost 4 bases and J lost 5; bases outside the gene matches: 5. The CDR3 nucleotides are TGTGCCAGCAGCTCCGGACTAGCGGGGGGGCAGGAGACCCAGTACTTC. This sequence encodes CASSSGLAGGQETQYF.

Details on this clonotype: A much larger clone differs from this one at a single base, so this may be a read error. This chain uses TRBV3-1 with TRBJ2-5; 9 bases map to TRBD2. This CDR3 has 16 amino acids. Looked up from germline, CDR1 is LGHDT and CDR2 is YNNKEL (reference sequence). J lost 4 bases, V lost 2 bases, and 8 bases had no gene match. CDR3 loop: CASSQRSGGPGETQYF. The CDR3 DNA reads TGTGCCAGCAGCCAACGAAGCGGGGGGCCCGGAGAGACCCAGTACTTC.

This clonotype was counted ten times or more. This chain connects TRBV7-2 to TRBJ2-7, with D unclear. This CDR3 has 13 amino acids. Germline loops: CDR1 SGHTA, CDR2 FQGNSA. V lost 5 bases and J lost 3, with 11 bases in between. In nucleotides, the CDR3 is TGTGCCAGCAGCCTCCAGGCCTTCTACGAGCAGTACTTC. Residues: CASSLQAFYEQYF.

This clonotype occurred many times. This chain links TRBV20-1 with TRBJ2-3; 8 positions agree with TRBD1. Losses at the gene ends were 5 bases for V and 3 bases for J; bases not matched to a gene: 7. The CDR3 totals 14 residues. Germline V gives CDR1 DFQATT, CDR2 SNEGSKA (reference sequence). CDR3 nucleotide sequence: TGCAGTGCTGATGGACAGGGCGGGACAGATACGCAGTATTTT. Protein product: CSADGQGGTDTQYF.

The chain recombines TRBV2 with TRBJ2-1; D might be TRBD1 (5 bases). Trimming took 7 bases from V and 7 from J, leaving 14 bases between them. CDR1 is SNHLY, CDR2 FYNNEI, per germline. The CDR3 is 13 residues long. The CDR3 coding sequence is TGTGCCAGCATCCGTGACAGAGGTAATGAGCAGTTCTTC. Its protein product is CASIRDRGNEQFF.

This clonotype has ten or more counts. The chain is built from TRBV5-4 and TRBJ2-2; D is unresolved. CDR3 size: 17 residues. Germline CDR1 reads SGHNT; CDR2 reads YYREEE (reference sequence). V lost 4 bases, J lost 4 bases, and 20 bases lay in between. CDR3 DNA sequence: TGTGCCAGCAGCCCAATTCCGGTCTTTGGTGGCACCGGGGAGCTGTTTTTT. Residues: CASSPIPVFGGTGELFF.

This clonotype has just a few counts. The V gene is TRBV7-2, the J gene TRBJ2-5, with D hard to call. This CDR3 region has 13 residues. Deletions cut 4 bases from V and 5 bases from J, with 11 bases between. Per the germline V gene, CDR1 is SGHTA and CDR2 is FQGNSA. This CDR3 reads CASSYGRLETQYF. The CDR3 coding sequence is TGTGCCAGCAGCTATGGGCGTTTGGAGACCCAGTACTTC.

This clonotype was recorded many times. The chain links TRBV4-3 to TRBJ2-7; D remains unclear. There are 17 residues in the CDR3. Deletions cut 0 bases from V and 0 bases from J, with 15 bases between. Germline CDR1 is LGHNA and CDR2 is YSLEER. The CDR3 coding sequence is TGCGCCAGCAGCCAAGAGTCATCAGAGGATAGCTCCTACGAGCAGTACGTC. Translated: CASSQESSEDSSYEQYV.

In this sample, this clonotype turned up many times. The chain combines TRBV7-2 with TRBJ2-3, with 11 bases fitting TRBD1. The V and J ends lost 5 bases and 4 bases, in that order; junction bases with no gene match: 5. The CDR3 length is 15 residues. Germline V gene data show CDR1 as SGHTA and CDR2 as FQGNSA. As DNA, the CDR3 is TGTGCCAGCAGCCGCCGGGACAGGGGGGCAGATACGCAGTATTTT. It codes for CASSRRDRGADTQYF.

In regard to this clonotype: Just one base apart from a much larger clone, this may be a read error. The chain uses TRBV20-1 and TRBJ1-4; possibly TRBD1 for D (5 bases). The CDR3 consists of 14 residues. V was cut by 3 bases and J by 0 bases, with 8 bases left in between. Germline V gene lookup returns CDR1 DFQATT and CDR2 SNEGSKA (reference sequence). The CDR3 reads CSARQGATNEKLFF. DNA of the CDR3: TGCAGTGCTAGGCAGGGTGCAACTAATGAAAAACTGTTTTTT.

This clonotype has at least ten counts. V gene TRBV20-1 combines with J gene TRBJ2-7, with 7 bases aligning to TRBD2. CDR1 is DFQATT and CDR2 is SNEGSKA in the germline V gene (reference sequence). The CDR3 sequence is 14 residues long. V lost 0 bases, J lost 5 bases, and 7 bases stayed unmatched. Here the CDR3 reads CSARDSGVLHEQYF. DNA of the CDR3: TGCAGTGCTAGAGACAGCGGGGTTCTCCACGAGCAGTACTTC.

This clonotype was observed at least ten times. V and J are TRBV6-5 and TRBJ2-7; 9 nucleotides align to TRBD1. In germline, CDR1 is MNHEY, CDR2 SVGAGI. J lost 7 bases, V lost 5 bases, and 9 bases had no gene match. The CDR3 has 14 amino acids. The CDR3 sequence is CASSSRDRGGEQYF. The DNA of the CDR3 is TGTGCCAGCAGTAGCCGCGACAGGGGGGGAGAGCAGTACTTC.

The V call is TRBV7-9, the J call TRBJ2-5; TRBD2 is a possible D gene (5 bases). CDR1 and CDR2 from the germline V gene are SEHNR and FQNEAQ (reference sequence). This CDR3 is 12 amino acids long. The ends were cut back, 11 bases at V and 1 base at J, with 11 bases in the middle. The DNA of the CDR3 is TGTGCCGTAGACCGGGGCCAAGAGACCCAGTACTTC. It specifies CAVDRGQETQYF.

The chain joins TRBV19 to TRBJ2-6; D is unclear. Looked up from germline, CDR1 is LNHDA and CDR2 is SQIVND (reference sequence). Between the trimmed V and J ends, which lost 3 bases and 0 bases, there was a span of 3 bases. The CDR3 runs 14 residues. The CDR3 bases are TGTGCCAGTAGTATCCTCTCTGGGGCCAACGTCCTGACTTTC. It codes for CASSILSGANVLTF.